The clone carrying this TCR beta chain was counted only a few times. The entry originates in a study of tumour-infiltrating T cells in Burkitt lymphoma. Libraries were prepared by immunoSEQ multiplex PCR; TCRdb keeps only in-frame clonotypes and omits some of them. The table has approximately 5,100 clones, roughly a sixth seen once. The CDR3 totals 15 residues. Germline V gene sequence: CDR1 SGHAT, CDR2 FQNNGV. V shed 6 bases and J shed 3 bases, with 17 bases lying between them. The source of this sequence is a human donor with diffuse large B-cell lymphoma. The chain uses TRBV11-2 and TRBJ2-5; TRBD2 might be the D (6 bases). The specimen was tumor tissue. The CDR3 is CASSQGLLGEETQYF. CDR3 nucleotides: TGTGCCAGCAGTCAGGGACTCCTCGGAGAAGAGACCCAGTACTTC.